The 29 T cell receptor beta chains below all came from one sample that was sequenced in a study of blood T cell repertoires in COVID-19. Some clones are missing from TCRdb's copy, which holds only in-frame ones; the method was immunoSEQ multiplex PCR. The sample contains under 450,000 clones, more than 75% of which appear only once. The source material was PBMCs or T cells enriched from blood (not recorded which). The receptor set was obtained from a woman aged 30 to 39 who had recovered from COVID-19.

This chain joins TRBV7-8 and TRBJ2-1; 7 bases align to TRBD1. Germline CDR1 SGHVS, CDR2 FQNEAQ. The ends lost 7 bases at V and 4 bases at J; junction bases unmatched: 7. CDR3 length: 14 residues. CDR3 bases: TGTGCCAGCACCCTAGGGGGCTATTACAATGAGCAGTTCTTC. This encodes CASTLGGYYNEQFF.

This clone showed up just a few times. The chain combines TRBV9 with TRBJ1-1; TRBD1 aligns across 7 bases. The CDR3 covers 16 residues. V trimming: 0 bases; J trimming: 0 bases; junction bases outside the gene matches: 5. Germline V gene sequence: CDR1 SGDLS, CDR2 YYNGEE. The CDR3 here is CASSVGQDRLNTEAFF. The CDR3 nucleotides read TGTGCCAGCAGCGTAGGACAGGACAGGCTGAACACTGAAGCTTTCTTT.

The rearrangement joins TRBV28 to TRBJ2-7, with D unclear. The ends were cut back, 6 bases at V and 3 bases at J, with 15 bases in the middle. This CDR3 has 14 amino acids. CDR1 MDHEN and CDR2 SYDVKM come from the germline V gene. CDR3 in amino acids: CASRPPWQVYEQYF. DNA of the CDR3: TGTGCCAGCAGGCCCCCTTGGCAGGTCTACGAGCAGTACTTC.

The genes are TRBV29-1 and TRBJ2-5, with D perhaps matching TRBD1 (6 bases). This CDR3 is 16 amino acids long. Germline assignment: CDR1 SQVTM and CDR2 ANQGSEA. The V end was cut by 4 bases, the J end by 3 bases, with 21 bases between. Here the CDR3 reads CSVGWPTGLLEETQYF. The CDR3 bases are TGCAGCGTTGGATGGCCTACAGGGCTTTTGGAAGAGACCCAGTACTTC.

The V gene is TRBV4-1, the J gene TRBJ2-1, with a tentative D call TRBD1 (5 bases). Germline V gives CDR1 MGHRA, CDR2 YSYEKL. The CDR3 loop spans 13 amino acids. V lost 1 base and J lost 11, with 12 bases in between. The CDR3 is CASSQVLDTQQFF. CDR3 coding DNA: TGCGCCAGCAGCCAAGTTCTGGACACTCAGCAGTTCTTC.

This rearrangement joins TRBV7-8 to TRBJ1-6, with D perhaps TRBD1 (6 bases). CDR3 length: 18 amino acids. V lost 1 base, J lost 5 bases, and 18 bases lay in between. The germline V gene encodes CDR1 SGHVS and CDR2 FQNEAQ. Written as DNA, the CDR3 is TGTGCCAGCAGCTTAGTGGTCTTGTCTGGGGGCCATAATTCACCCCTCCACTTT. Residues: CASSLVVLSGGHNSPLHF. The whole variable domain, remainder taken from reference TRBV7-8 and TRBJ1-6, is GAGVSQSPRYKVAKRGQDVALRCDPISGHVSLFWYQQALGQGPEFLTYFQNEAQLDKSGLPSDRFFAERPEGSVSTLKIQRTQQEDSAVYLCASSLVVLSGGHNSPLHFGNGTRLTVT.

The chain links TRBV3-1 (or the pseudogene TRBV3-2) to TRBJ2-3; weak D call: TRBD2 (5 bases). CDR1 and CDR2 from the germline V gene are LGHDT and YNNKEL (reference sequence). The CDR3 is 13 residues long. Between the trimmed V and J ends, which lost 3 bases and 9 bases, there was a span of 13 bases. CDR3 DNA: TGTGCCAGCAGCCACTCCGGGGTGGTCACGCAGTATTTT. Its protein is CASSHSGVVTQYF.

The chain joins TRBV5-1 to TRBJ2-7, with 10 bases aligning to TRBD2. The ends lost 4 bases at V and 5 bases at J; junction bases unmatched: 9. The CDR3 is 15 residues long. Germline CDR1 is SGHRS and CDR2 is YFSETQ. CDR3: CASSLTGTSVHEQYF. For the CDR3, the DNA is TGCGCCAGCAGCCTAACCGGGACTAGCGTGCACGAGCAGTACTTC. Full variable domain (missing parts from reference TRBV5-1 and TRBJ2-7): KAGVTQTPRYLIKTRGQQVTLSCSPISGHRSVSWYQQTPGQGLQFLFEYFSETQRNKGNFPGRFSGRQFSNSRSEMNVSTLELGDSALYLCASSLTGTSVHEQYFGPGTRLTVT.

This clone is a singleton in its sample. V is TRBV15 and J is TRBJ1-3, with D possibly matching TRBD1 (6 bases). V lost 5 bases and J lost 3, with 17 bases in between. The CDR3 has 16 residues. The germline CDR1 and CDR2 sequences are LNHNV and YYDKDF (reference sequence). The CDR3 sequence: CATSAARGGLGNTIYF. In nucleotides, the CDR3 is TGTGCCACCAGCGCCGCCCGGGGGGGGCTTGGAAACACCATATATTTT.

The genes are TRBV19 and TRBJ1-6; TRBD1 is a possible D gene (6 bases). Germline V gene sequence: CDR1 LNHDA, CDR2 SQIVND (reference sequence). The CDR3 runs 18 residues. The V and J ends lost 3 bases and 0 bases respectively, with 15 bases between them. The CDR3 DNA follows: TGTGCCAGTAGTATCTCCGGGACACCGAGCTCCTATAATTCACCCCTCCACTTT. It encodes CASSISGTPSSYNSPLHF.

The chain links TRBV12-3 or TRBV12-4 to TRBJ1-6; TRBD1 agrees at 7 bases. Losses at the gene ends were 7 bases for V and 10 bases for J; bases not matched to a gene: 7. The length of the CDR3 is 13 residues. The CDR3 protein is CASTWRGLSPLHF. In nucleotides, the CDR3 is TGTGCCAGCACCTGGAGGGGGCTATCACCCCTCCACTTT.

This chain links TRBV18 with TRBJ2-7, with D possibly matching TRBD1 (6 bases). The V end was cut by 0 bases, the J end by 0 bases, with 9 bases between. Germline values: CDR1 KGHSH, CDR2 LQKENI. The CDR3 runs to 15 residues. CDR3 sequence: CASSPPTGSSYEQYF. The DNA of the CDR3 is TGTGCCAGCTCACCACCAACAGGGAGCTCCTACGAGCAGTACTTC. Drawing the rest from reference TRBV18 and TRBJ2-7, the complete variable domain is NAGVMQNPRHLVRRRGQEARLRCSPMKGHSHVYWYRQLPEEGLKFMVYLQKENIIDESGMPKERFSAEFPKEGPSILRIQQVVRGDSAAYFCASSPPTGSSYEQYFGPGTRLTVT.

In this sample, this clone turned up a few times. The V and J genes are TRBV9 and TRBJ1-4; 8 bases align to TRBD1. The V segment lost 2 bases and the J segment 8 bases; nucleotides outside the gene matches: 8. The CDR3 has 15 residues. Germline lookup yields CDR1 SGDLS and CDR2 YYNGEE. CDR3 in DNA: TGTGCCAGCAGCGTTCTCGGACAGGGTACCGAAAAACTGTTTTTT. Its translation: CASSVLGQGTEKLFF.

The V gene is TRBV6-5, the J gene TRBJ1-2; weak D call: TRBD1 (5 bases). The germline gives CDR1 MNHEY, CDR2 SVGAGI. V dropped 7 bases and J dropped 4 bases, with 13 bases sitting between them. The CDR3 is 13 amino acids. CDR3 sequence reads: CASTPGQLYGYTF. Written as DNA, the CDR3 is TGTGCCAGCACACCTGGACAACTCTATGGCTACACCTTC.

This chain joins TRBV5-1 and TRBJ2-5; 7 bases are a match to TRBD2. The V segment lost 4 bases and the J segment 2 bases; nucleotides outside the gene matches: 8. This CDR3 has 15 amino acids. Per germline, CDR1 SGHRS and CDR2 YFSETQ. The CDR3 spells CASSRPSGAQETQYF. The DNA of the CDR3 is TGCGCCAGCAGCCGCCCTAGCGGAGCACAAGAGACCCAGTACTTC.

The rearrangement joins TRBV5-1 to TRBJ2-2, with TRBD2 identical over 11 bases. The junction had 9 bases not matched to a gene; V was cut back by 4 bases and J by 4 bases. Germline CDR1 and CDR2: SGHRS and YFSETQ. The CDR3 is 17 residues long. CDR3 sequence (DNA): TGCGCCAGCAGCACACGTAGCGGGGGGGCCGCCACCGGGGAGCTGTTTTTT. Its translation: CASSTRSGGAATGELFF. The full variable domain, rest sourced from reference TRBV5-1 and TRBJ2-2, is KAGVTQTPRYLIKTRGQQVTLSCSPISGHRSVSWYQQTPGQGLQFLFEYFSETQRNKGNFPGRFSGRQFSNSRSEMNVSTLELGDSALYLCASSTRSGGAATGELFFGEGSRLTVL.

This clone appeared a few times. The CDR3 region is CASSSGQWRSNEKLFF. The DNA of the CDR3 is TGTGCCAGCAGCTCCGGACAGTGGCGTTCAAATGAAAAACTGTTTTTT. This chain uses TRBV5-5 with TRBJ1-4; a possible D gene is TRBD1 (6 bases). Germline loops: CDR1 SGHKS, CDR2 YYEKEE (reference sequence). The CDR3 loop spans 16 amino acids. V lost 3 bases and J lost 5, with 17 bases in between.

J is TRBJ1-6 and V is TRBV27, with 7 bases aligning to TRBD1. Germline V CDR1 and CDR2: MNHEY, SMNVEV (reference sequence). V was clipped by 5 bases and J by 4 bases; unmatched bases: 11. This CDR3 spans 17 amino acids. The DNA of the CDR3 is TGTGCCAGCAGTCCCAGGGGGGCCGGGATTTATAATTCACCCCTCCACTTT. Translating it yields CASSPRGAGIYNSPLHF.

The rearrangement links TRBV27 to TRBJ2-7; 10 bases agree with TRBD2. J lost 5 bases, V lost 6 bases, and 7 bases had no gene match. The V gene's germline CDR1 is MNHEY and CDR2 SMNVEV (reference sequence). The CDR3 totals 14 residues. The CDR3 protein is CASSWGTSGNEQYF. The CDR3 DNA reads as TGTGCCAGCAGCTGGGGAACTAGCGGGAACGAGCAGTACTTC.

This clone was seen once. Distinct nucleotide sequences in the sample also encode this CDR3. The CDR3 protein is CSVGTGNTEAFF. The CDR3 DNA follows: TGCAGCGTGGGGACAGGGAACACTGAAGCTTTCTTT. The chain carries TRBV29-1 and TRBJ1-1; 8 bases fit TRBD1. This CDR3 spans 12 amino acids. Trimming removed 6 bases from V and 1 base from J; junction bases left unmatched: 1. CDR1 SQVTM and CDR2 ANQGSEA come from the germline V gene.

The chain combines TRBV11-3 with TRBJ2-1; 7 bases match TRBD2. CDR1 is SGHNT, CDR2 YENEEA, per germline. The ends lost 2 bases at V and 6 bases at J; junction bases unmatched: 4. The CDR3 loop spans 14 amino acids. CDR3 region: CASSLSGVTNEQFF. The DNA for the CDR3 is TGTGCCAGCAGCTTAAGCGGGGTTACCAATGAGCAGTTCTTC.

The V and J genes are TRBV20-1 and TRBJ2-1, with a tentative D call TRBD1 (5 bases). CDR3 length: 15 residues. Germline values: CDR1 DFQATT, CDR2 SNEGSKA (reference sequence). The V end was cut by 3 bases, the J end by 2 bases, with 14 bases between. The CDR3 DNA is TGCAGTGCTAGTCAGCAGGGATTGGCCTACAATGAGCAGTTCTTC. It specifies CSASQQGLAYNEQFF.

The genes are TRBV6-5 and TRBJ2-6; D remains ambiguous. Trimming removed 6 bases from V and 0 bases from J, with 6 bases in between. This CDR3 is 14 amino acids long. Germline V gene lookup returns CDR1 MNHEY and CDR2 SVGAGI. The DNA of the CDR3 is TGTGCCAGCAGATCGCGCTCTGGGGCCAACGTCCTGACTTTC. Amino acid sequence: CASRSRSGANVLTF.

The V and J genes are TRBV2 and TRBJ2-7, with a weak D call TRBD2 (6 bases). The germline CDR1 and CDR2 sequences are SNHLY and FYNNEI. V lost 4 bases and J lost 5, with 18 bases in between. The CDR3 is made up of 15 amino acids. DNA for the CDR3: TGTGCCAGCAGTGTGGAGGGTCGGGTCACGGACGAGCAGTACTTC. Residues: CASSVEGRVTDEQYF. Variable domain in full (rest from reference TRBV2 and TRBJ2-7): EPEVTQTPSHQVTQMGQEVILRCVPISNHLYFYWYRQILGQKVEFLVSFYNNEISEKSEIFDDQFSVERPDGSNFTLKIRSTKLEDSAMYFCASSVEGRVTDEQYFGPGTRLTVT.

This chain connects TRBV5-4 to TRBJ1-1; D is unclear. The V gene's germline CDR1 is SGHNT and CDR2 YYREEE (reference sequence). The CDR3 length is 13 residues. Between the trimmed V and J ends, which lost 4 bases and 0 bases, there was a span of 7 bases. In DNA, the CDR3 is TGTGCCAGCAGCCCAATGTTGAACACTGAAGCTTTCTTT. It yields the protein CASSPMLNTEAFF.

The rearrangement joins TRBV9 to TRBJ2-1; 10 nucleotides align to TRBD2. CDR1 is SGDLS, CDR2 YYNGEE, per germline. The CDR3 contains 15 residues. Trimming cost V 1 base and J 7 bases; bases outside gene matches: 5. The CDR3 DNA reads TGTGCCAGCAGCGTACTAGCGGGAGCCCCGAATGAGCAGTTCTTC. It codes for CASSVLAGAPNEQFF.

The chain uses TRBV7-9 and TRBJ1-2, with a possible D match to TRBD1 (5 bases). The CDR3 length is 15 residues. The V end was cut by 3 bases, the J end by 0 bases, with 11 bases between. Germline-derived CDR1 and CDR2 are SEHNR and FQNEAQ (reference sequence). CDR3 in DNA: TGTGCCAGCAGCTTTACCAGACAGTCTAACTATGGCTACACCTTC. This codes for CASSFTRQSNYGYTF. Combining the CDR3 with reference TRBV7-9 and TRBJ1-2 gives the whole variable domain DTGVSQNPRHKITKRGQNVTFRCDPISEHNRLYWYRQTLGQGPEFLTYFQNEAQLEKSRLLSDRFSAERPKGSFSTLEIQRTEQGDSAMYLCASSFTRQSNYGYTFGSGTRLTVV.

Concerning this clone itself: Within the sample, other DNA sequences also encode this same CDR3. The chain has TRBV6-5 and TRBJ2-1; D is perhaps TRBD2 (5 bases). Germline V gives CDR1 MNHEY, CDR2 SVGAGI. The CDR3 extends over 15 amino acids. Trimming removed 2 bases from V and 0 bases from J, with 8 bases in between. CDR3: CASSYRGSSYNEQFF. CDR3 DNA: TGTGCCAGCAGTTACCGGGGAAGCTCCTACAATGAGCAGTTCTTC.

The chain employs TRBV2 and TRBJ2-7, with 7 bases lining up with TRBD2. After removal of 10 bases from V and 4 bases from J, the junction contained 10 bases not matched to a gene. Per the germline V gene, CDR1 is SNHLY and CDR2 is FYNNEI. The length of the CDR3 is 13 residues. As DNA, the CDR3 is TGTGCCACCGTTGGCCGGCGGGAGTACGAGCAGTACTTC. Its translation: CATVGRREYEQYF.